The 17 T cell receptor beta chains listed next were all sequenced from one sample in a study of blood T cell repertoires in COVID-19 (dated by TCRdb to between 2020 and 2021). Libraries were prepared through the immunoSEQ multiplex PCR assay. TCRdb took over this immuneACCESS table, retaining in-frame rearrangements with V and J assigned. Such tables are incomplete; in checked studies, under half of the missing clones stem from an unresolved V gene, and the remainder is unexplained. The sample contains approximately 72,000 clones, 75% to 90% of them found a single time. The top ten hold approximately 35% of the sample. Sequences were obtained from peripheral blood. The receptor source for this set is a woman of 80 years or more with active or convalescent COVID-19.

V is TRBV5-6 and J is TRBJ2-1; a weak D match, TRBD2 (5 bases). The CDR3 spans 13 residues. The germline CDR1 and CDR2 sequences are SGHDT and YYEEEE. Deletions cut 5 bases from V and 10 bases from J, with 16 bases between. This chain's CDR3 is CASSTDPSGEQFF. In nucleotides, the CDR3 is TGTGCCAGCAGTACCGACCCATCGGGGGAGCAGTTCTTC. Filled out from reference TRBV5-6 and TRBJ2-1, the complete variable domain reads DAGVTQSPTHLIKTRGQQVTLRCSPKSGHDTVSWYQQALGQGPQFIFQYYEEEERQRGNFPDRFSGHQFPNYSSELNVNALLLGDSALYLCASSTDPSGEQFFGPGTRLTVL.

The chain uses TRBV4-1 and TRBJ2-5; D is perhaps TRBD2 (7 bases). This CDR3 is built from 14 residues. CDR1 is MGHRA, CDR2 YSYEKL, per germline. V was pared by 4 bases and J by 4 bases, with 13 bases between. CDR3 nucleotides: TGCGCCAGCAGCCTCGGACTAGGGGGAGAGACCCAGTACTTC. Amino acids: CASSLGLGGETQYF.

This rearrangement joins TRBV4-2 to TRBJ2-5; perhaps TRBD2 as D (7 bases). This CDR3 contains 15 residues. Deletions cut 0 bases from V and 1 base from J, with 9 bases between. Germline V gene data show CDR1 as LGHNA and CDR2 as YNFKEQ. CDR3 sequence reads: CASSQDRGGQETQYF. In DNA form, the CDR3 reads TGTGCCAGCAGCCAAGATAGGGGGGGCCAAGAGACCCAGTACTTC.

The chain is built from TRBV9 and TRBJ2-1, with 9 bases fitting TRBD2. With 0 bases clipped from V and 9 bases from J, the junction kept 10 bases outside the gene matches. Germline V gene lookup returns CDR1 SGDLS and CDR2 YYNGEE. CDR3 length: 16 residues. This chain's CDR3 is CASSVAVRGGRSEQFF. The CDR3 DNA reads TGTGCCAGCAGCGTAGCGGTGCGGGGGGGCCGAAGTGAGCAGTTCTTC. Using reference TRBV9 and TRBJ2-1 for the parts outside the CDR3, the full variable domain is DSGVTQTPKHLITATGQRVTLRCSPRSGDLSVYWYQQSLDQGLQFLIQYYNGEERAKGNILERFSAQQFPDLHSELNLSSLELGDSALYFCASSVAVRGGRSEQFFGPGTRLTVL.

This sequence joins TRBV9 and TRBJ2-5, with 8 positions matching TRBD2. Per germline, CDR1 SGDLS and CDR2 YYNGEE. The J segment lost 1 base and the V segment lost 0 bases, leaving 5 bases of the junction unmatched. This CDR3 contains 16 residues. CDR3 amino acids: CASSVGAGGLQETQYF. CDR3 in DNA: TGTGCCAGCAGCGTAGGGGCGGGGGGTCTCCAAGAGACCCAGTACTTC.

The J gene is TRBJ2-2, the V gene TRBV12-5; D is unclear. The CDR3 extends over 15 amino acids. Trimming removed 5 bases from V and 3 bases from J, with 13 bases in between. CDR1 LGHNT and CDR2 FRNRAP come from the germline V gene. As DNA, the CDR3 is TGTGCTAGTGGTCCCCACGGTCAACACACCGGGGAGCTGTTTTTT. Translated: CASGPHGQHTGELFF.

This clone was counted once. The chain links TRBV28 to TRBJ1-2; D not resolved. This CDR3 contains 13 residues. Trimming removed 2 bases from V and 4 bases from J, with 8 bases in between. From germline, CDR1 is MDHEN and CDR2 SYDVKM. The CDR3 region is CASSLEVTYGYTF. CDR3 sequence (DNA): TGTGCCAGCAGTTTAGAGGTTACCTATGGCTACACCTTC.

The genes are TRBV6-4 and TRBJ2-3; a possible D gene is TRBD2 (6 bases). The V gene's germline CDR1 is MRHNA and CDR2 SNTAGT. There are 17 residues in the CDR3. V was cut by 0 bases and J by 1 base, with 14 bases left in between. The CDR3 here is CASSDSRGGVGTDTQYF. The CDR3 DNA sequence: TGTGCCAGCAGTGACTCGAGAGGCGGGGTGGGCACAGATACGCAGTATTTT.

This chain uses TRBV28 with TRBJ2-3; D might be TRBD2 (7 bases). The CDR3 loop spans 15 amino acids. CDR1 and CDR2 (germline): MDHEN, SYDVKM. V was trimmed by 2 bases and J by 2 bases, leaving 11 bases between them. DNA for the CDR3: TGTGCCAGCAGTTTAGCGGGGGCGAACACAGATACGCAGTATTTT. Translated: CASSLAGANTDTQYF.

CDR3 sequence: CASSTQGRNSPLHF. As DNA, the CDR3 is TGTGCCAGCAGCACACAGGGGAGGAATTCACCCCTCCACTTT. This chain connects TRBV7-2 to TRBJ1-6, with 7 positions matching TRBD1. From germline, CDR1 is SGHTA and CDR2 FQGNSA. V dropped 5 bases and J dropped 7; count of bases not matched to a gene: 5. The CDR3 totals 14 residues.

In its sample, this clone was seen once. The rearrangement links TRBV19 to TRBJ1-4; D remains unclear. Trimming removed 5 bases from V and 8 bases from J, with 12 bases in between. Germline V gives CDR1 LNHDA, CDR2 SQIVND (reference sequence). This CDR3 is 13 amino acids long. The CDR3 spells CASSSWTEEKLFF. In DNA, the CDR3 is TGTGCCAGTAGTTCCTGGACTGAGGAAAAACTGTTTTTT.

Comments on this clone: The conserved phenylalanine or tryptophan is not found at the CDR3 terminus, so this likely reflects a read error. Because the CDR3's place on the DNA is in doubt, the DNA is left out and the CDR3 is given as listed by TCRdb. This chain links TRBV9 with TRBJ2-3; whether TRBD1, the table's D call, matches the DNA was not checked. The CDR3 adds up to 8 amino acids, both ends counted. The V gene's germline CDR1 is SGDLS and CDR2 YYNGEE. The chain's CDR3 is CASSVAGA.

The chain joins TRBV2 to TRBJ1-5, with TRBD1 matching 8 bases. CDR3 size: 13 residues. Germline lookup yields CDR1 SNHLY and CDR2 FYNNEI. The V and J ends lost 8 bases and 4 bases, in that order; junction bases with no gene match: 4. CDR3 protein: CASRGTGNQPQHF. The CDR3, as DNA: TGTGCCAGCCGGGGGACAGGAAATCAGCCCCAGCATTTT.

The chain recombines TRBV6-6 with TRBJ1-4; possible D gene TRBD1, 6 bases. V lost 6 bases, J lost 2 bases, and 10 bases lay in between. From germline, CDR1 is MNHNY and CDR2 SVGAGI (reference sequence). The CDR3 contains 14 residues. Here the CDR3 reads CASSYGQTNEKLFF. The CDR3 DNA reads as TGTGCCAGCAGCTATGGACAGACTAATGAAAAACTGTTTTTT.

This clone was seen a single time. This chain uses TRBV7-3 with TRBJ2-7; 7 positions match TRBD1. V dropped 0 bases and J dropped 4; count of bases not matched to a gene: 0. The CDR3 has 13 amino acids. In germline, CDR1 is SGHTA, CDR2 FQGTGA. CDR3 region: CASSLTTGYEQYF. The CDR3 region has the DNA TGTGCCAGCAGCTTAACGACAGGGTACGAGCAGTACTTC.

This chain's CDR3 is CASSLGGQISPLHF. CDR3 nucleotide sequence: TGTGCCAGCAGCTTAGGGGGACAGATTTCACCCCTCCACTTT. The gene calls are TRBV7-2 and TRBJ1-6; 7 bases align to TRBD1. CDR1 and CDR2 from the germline V gene are SGHTA and FQGNSA. V lost 1 base to trimming and J lost 9 bases; unmatched junction nucleotides: 3. The CDR3 extends over 14 amino acids.

This clone was counted only a few times. The DNA of the CDR3 is TGTGCCAGCAGTCTAACCAACTTCAGGGTAGGTTATGGCTACACCTTC. This codes for CASSLTNFRVGYGYTF. The chain is built from TRBV28 and TRBJ1-2; tentative D call: TRBD1 (5 bases). Germline CDR1 is MDHEN and CDR2 is SYDVKM. With 5 bases removed from V and 5 bases from J, the gap between germline ends came to 21 bases. There are 16 residues in the CDR3.